This TCR beta chain is from a study of glioma-infiltrating T cells. The iRepertoire nested amplicon-rescue multiplex PCR amplified TCR alpha and beta CDR3s from RNA. One entry per CDR3 protein, called by TCRdb with MiXCR from the multiplex PCR reads. The data show about 180,000 distinct CDR3 sequences, with over 40% seen just once and around 5.2% held by the top ten. Findings and limits, study-wide: Gliomas, especially low-grade, showed above-expected tissue-blood divergence; non-neoplastic patients showed below.

With regard to this clonotype: What it binds is not known.

The CDR3 is made up of 15 amino acids. V lost 6 bases to trimming and J lost 2 bases; unmatched junction nucleotides: 4. From germline, CDR1 is SNHLY and CDR2 FYNNEI. The chain couples TRBV2 to TRBJ2-5, with 12 bases aligning to TRBD2. The receptor's source is a human donor with low-grade glioma or glioblastoma, undergoing nonglioma brain surgery, or in good health (not recorded which). Specimen: glioma tissue, nonneoplastic brain tissue, or PBMCs (not recorded which). The CDR3 region is CASRSSGRVQETQYF. In DNA, the CDR3 is TGTGCCAGCAGATCTAGCGGGAGGGTTCAAGAGACCCAGTACTTC.